The present TCR beta chain was sequenced within a study of shared clonotypes between healthy human individuals. There are 17 residues in the CDR3. Germline-derived CDR1 and CDR2 are SGHRS and YFSETQ. Trimming removed 4 bases from V and 3 bases from J; junction bases left unmatched: 10. Among the donors, all were Caucasian adults who lived in Nashville, Tennessee. The assay was run at deep level. The repertoire was sequenced with immunoSEQ multiplex PCR; TCRdb's copy has only in-frame clones and lacks some. The sample lists under 650,000 clones, 96% occurring once. This clone has only one observation. The chain has TRBV5-1 and TRBJ2-1, with 10 bases fitting TRBD2. The sequence came from a woman under 40 in good health. Sequencing input: naive CD4+ T cells sorted from blood. The subset denotes: CD45RA+ positively selected. The DNA for the CDR3 is TGCGCCAGCAGCCCAACCATAGCGGGAGGACTCTACAATGAGCAGTTCTTC. Amino acid sequence: CASSPTIAGGLYNEQFF.